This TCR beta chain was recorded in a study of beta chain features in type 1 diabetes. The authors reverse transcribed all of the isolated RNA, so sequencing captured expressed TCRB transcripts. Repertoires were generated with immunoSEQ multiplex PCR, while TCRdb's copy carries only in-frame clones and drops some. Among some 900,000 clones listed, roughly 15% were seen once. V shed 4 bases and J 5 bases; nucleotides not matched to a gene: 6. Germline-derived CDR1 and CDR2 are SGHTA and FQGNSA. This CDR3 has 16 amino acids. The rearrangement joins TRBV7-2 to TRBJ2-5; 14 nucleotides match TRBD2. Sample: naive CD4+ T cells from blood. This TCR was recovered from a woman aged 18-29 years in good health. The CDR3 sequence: CASSSGTSGSGETQYF. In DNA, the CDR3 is TGTGCCAGCAGCTCCGGGACTAGCGGGAGCGGGGAGACCCAGTACTTC. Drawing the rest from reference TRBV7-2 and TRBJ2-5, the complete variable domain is GAGVSQSPSNKVTEKGKDVELRCDPISGHTALYWYRQSLGQGLEFLIYFQGNSAPDKSGLPSDRFSAERTGGSVSTLTIQRTQQEDSAVYLCASSSGTSGSGETQYFGPGTRLLVL.